One sample yielded the 10 T cell receptor beta chains listed below, sequenced in a study of blood T cells in healthy people across ages. Primers used in a second PCR of about 7 to 12 cycles were a sample-barcoded 5' primer and a J-beta primer mix. TCRdb redid the calling of the 5' RACE reads with MiXCR, one entry per CDR3 protein. The sample includes over a million distinct CDR3 sequences, approximately 63% of them seen just once. The sequenced sample was blood. The receptors stem from a man between 18 and 35 years old in good health.

This sequence joins TRBV20-1 and TRBJ2-7; 9 bases align to TRBD1. Germline assignment: CDR1 DFQATT and CDR2 SNEGSKA (reference sequence). This CDR3 spans 12 amino acids. Unmatched junction bases numbered 7, after V lost 6 bases and J lost 7 bases. CDR3 bases: TGCAGTGCCCTACAGGGGGCGTGGGAGCAGTACTTC. This codes for CSALQGAWEQYF.

This clonotype was observed a handful of times. A read error may account for a junction end that differs from germline. The chain carries TRBV6-1 and TRBJ2-7; tentatively, D is TRBD2 (5 bases). Germline V gene lookup returns CDR1 MNHNS and CDR2 SASEGT. The CDR3 spans 15 residues. DNA of the CDR3: TGCGCCAGCAGTGAGGTGGCGGGCGGCCCCTACGAGCAGTACTTC. Its protein product is CASSEVAGGPYEQYF.

The sample holds a few counts of this clonotype. The chain couples TRBV6-5 to TRBJ2-7; D is perhaps TRBD2 (6 bases). Germline CDR1 and CDR2: MNHEY and SVGAGI. The CDR3 sequence is 15 residues long. V gave up 2 bases and J gave up 7 bases, with 18 bases separating them. CDR3 nucleotides: TGTGCCAGCAGTTACACATGGCGGGACCAGAGGGAGCAGTACTTC. Translating it yields CASSYTWRDQREQYF.

The gene calls are TRBV4-3 and TRBJ2-2; TRBD1 matches 9 bases. Per the germline V gene, CDR1 is LGHNA and CDR2 is YSLEER. Trimming cost V 0 bases and J 7 bases; bases outside gene matches: 6. The CDR3 has 16 residues. The CDR3 nucleotides are TGCGCCAGCAGCCAAGAGACAGGGGGACGGAACGGGGAGCTGTTTTTT. Protein: CASSQETGGRNGELFF.

The J gene is TRBJ2-3, the V gene TRBV20-1; no clear D gene. The germline V and J ends were trimmed by 0 bases and 2 bases, with 12 bases remaining between them. Looked up from germline, CDR1 is DFQATT and CDR2 is SNEGSKA (reference sequence). The length of the CDR3 is 15 residues. Here the CDR3 DNA reads TGCAGTGCTAGAGACGCAATAAGGGCCACAGATACGCAGTATTTT. Protein sequence: CSARDAIRATDTQYF.

J is TRBJ2-3 and V is TRBV4-1; 10 bases agree with TRBD1. CDR3 size: 18 residues. Trimming took 2 bases from V and 3 from J; bases not matched to a gene: 11. CDR1 is MGHRA and CDR2 is YSYEKL in the germline V gene. The CDR3 DNA reads as TGCGCCAGCAGCCAACTTCCGGGACAGGGGAGGTTTACAGATACGCAGTATTTT. Translation gives CASSQLPGQGRFTDTQYF.

The chain uses TRBV2 and TRBJ2-3, with a possible D match to TRBD2 (5 bases). Trimming cost V 8 bases and J 3 bases, with 9 bases left between them. CDR1 and CDR2 from the germline V gene are SNHLY and FYNNEI. CDR3 size: 12 residues. The CDR3 region is CASWGATDTQYF. The CDR3 nucleotides are TGTGCCAGCTGGGGAGCTACAGATACGCAGTATTTT.

Notes on this clonotype: A much larger clone lies one base from this, so it may be a read error. V usage is TRBV6-6 and J usage is TRBJ2-5, with 12 nucleotides matching TRBD2. This CDR3 spans 15 amino acids. The V gene's germline CDR1 is MNHNY and CDR2 SVGAGI (reference sequence). J was trimmed by 7 bases and V by 8 bases; bases with no gene match: 11. The CDR3 region has the DNA TGTGCCAGCGGACGGACTAGCGGGAATGATGGGACCCAGTACTTC. The encoded protein is CASGRTSGNDGTQYF.

The chain has TRBV12-3 or TRBV12-4 and TRBJ2-2; D might be TRBD1 or TRBD2, each matching 6 bases. This CDR3 spans 15 amino acids. The V end lost 5 bases, the J end lost 6 bases, and 16 bases lay between the germline ends. As DNA, the CDR3 is TGTGCCAGCAGTCAAGGGGGGAGTCGGGCCGGGGAGCTGTTTTTT. Residues: CASSQGGSRAGELFF.

The chain links TRBV20-1 to TRBJ1-5; D may be TRBD1 (5 bases). Per germline, CDR1 DFQATT and CDR2 SNEGSKA (reference sequence). The CDR3 has 14 amino acids. The V end was cut by 5 bases, the J end by 4 bases, with 15 bases between. Here the CDR3 reads CSAGPGPKNQPQHF. CDR3 nucleotide sequence: TGCAGTGCTGGTCCGGGACCTAAGAATCAGCCCCAGCATTTT.